This TCR beta chain derives from a study of blood T cells in healthy people across ages. Study-level results: The study found more naive CD4+ cells and higher diversity in long-lived than aged donors. In the absence of known donor CMV status, changes in expanded clonotypes were possibly confounded. It was not possible, with unsorted PBMCs, to conclusively compare naive and antigen-experienced cells.

Primed by a sample-barcoded 5' primer and a J-beta primer mix, a second PCR proceeded for roughly 6 to 12 cycles. Each sample provided no less than 3 million CDR3-containing paired-end reads. MiXCR was run by TCRdb on the 5' RACE reads, yielding one entry per CDR3 protein. The sample has about 1.8 million distinct CDR3 sequences; roughly 50% are singletons. This CDR3 has 17 amino acids. The V end lost 2 bases, the J end lost 0 bases, and 14 bases lay between the germline ends. The germline V gene has CDR1 MNHEY and CDR2 SVGAGI. A few counts support this clonotype. The antigen remains unidentified. The TCR comes from a woman aged 40 to 50 in good health. The specimen was blood. The chain carries TRBV6-5 and TRBJ2-1, with TRBD2 as a possible D gene (5 bases). The CDR3 DNA reads as TGTGCCAGCAGTTACGAGGGCGGGTTGAGCTCCTACAATGAGCAGTTCTTC. Residues: CASSYEGGLSSYNEQFF.